The clone carrying this T cell receptor (beta chain) was seen repeatedly, ten times or more. The record originates from a study of T cell repertoires in cytomegalovirus infection. In TCRdb, the reads were re-called with MiXCR into one record per CDR3 protein. The table has 200,000 to 300,000 distinct CDR3 sequences, roughly 13% seen once; the top ten hold 7.5% to 10%. The germline gives CDR1 SEHNR, CDR2 FQNEAQ (reference sequence). The length of the CDR3 is 15 residues. The ends lost 5 bases at V and 8 bases at J; junction bases unmatched: 11. The sequencing input was PBMCs. This clonotype was sampled from a human donor in good health (CMV status not recorded). Some clones in this sample may be carry-over from other donors' samples. The genes are TRBV7-9 and TRBJ1-3; the match to TRBD1 covers 8 bases. The DNA for the CDR3 is TGTGCCAGCAGCGTCCCGGGACAGGAATGGCACACCATATATTTT. As protein: CASSVPGQEWHTIYF.